This T cell receptor beta chain is drawn from a study of cytomegalovirus exposure and HLA in healthy donors. Study as a whole: Most genotyped donors, roughly 83% of fewer than 400, had Caucasian-associated genetic ancestry. Study observations and caveats: Presence/absence analyses assumed roughly uniform sequencing depth across donors, which may not hold. Equally common other TCR beta chains were less clonally expanded than HLA-associated ones, a later analysis found.

As concerns this clone: Its antigen remains unknown.

Both 60 Vbeta primers and 13 Jbeta primers went into the PCR. The table came from immunoSEQ multiplex PCR; TCRdb's copy has only in-frame clones and leaves some out. The top ten hold roughly 25% of the sample, which has 90,000 or so clones, nearly 80% seen once. The germline V gene encodes CDR1 KGHSH and CDR2 LQKENI. The ends lost 5 bases at V and 4 bases at J; junction bases unmatched: 4. The CDR3 extends over 14 amino acids. The TCR originated in a woman aged 50 to 60 in good health and CMV-seropositive. V is TRBV18 and J is TRBJ1-5; 8 bases are a match to TRBD1. The sequencing sample was made of PBMCs. CDR3 sequence: CASSSRQGNQPQHF. In nucleotides, the CDR3 is TGTGCCAGCTCATCTCGACAGGGGAATCAGCCCCAGCATTTT.